The present TCR beta chain was sequenced within a study of identifying expanded T cells in peripheral blood. V lost 4 bases and J lost 10, with 15 bases in between. Germline loops: CDR1 SGHNT, CDR2 YYREEE (reference sequence). The CDR3 covers 14 residues. TCRdb's copy holds only in-frame clones and misses some; the assay was immunoSEQ multiplex PCR. In the table there are 45,000 to 65,000 clones, 82% of which are singletons. General observations from the study: Technical replicates showed roughly 1.2 changed clones; two weeks approximately 15; four weeks 19.

As concerns this clone: Its target is not known.

During the collection period, no donor immune events like infections were recorded. Source material: blood. The clonotype comes from a person aged 18 to 69 in good health. This chain connects TRBV5-4 to TRBJ1-6; D is unclear. CDR3 in amino acids: CASSLERVGSPLHF. CDR3 coding DNA: TGTGCCAGCAGCCTTGAGAGGGTAGGATCACCCCTCCACTTT.